This T cell receptor (beta chain) was observed in a study of CD8+CD57+ T cells in acquired aplastic anemia. Study overall: Sorted CD4+ and CD8+ cells gave a mean 3.2 ug DNA, range about 0.19 to 27.4 ug.

Ten or more counts support this clonotype. Genomic DNA served as template for TCR beta VDJ and CDR3 profiling. TCRdb reprocessed the reads via MiXCR and lists one record per CDR3 protein. The sample lists 150,000 or so distinct CDR3 sequences, about 64% occurring once. The CDR3 length is 15 residues. V lost 2 bases to trimming and J lost 5 bases, with 16 bases between them. The germline gives CDR1 SGHKS, CDR2 YYEKEE (reference sequence). The rearrangement links TRBV5-5 to TRBJ1-1, with TRBD1 as a possible D gene (6 bases). Sequenced: sorted CD4+, CD8+, or CD8+CD57+ T cells (not recorded which) from PBMCs. The source is a human donor in good health. CDR3 loop: CASSLGLGAGTEAFF. DNA for the CDR3: TGTGCCAGCAGCTTAGGATTGGGGGCCGGGACTGAAGCTTTCTTT.